Below, 5 T cell receptor beta chains from the same sample are listed, as sequenced in a study of blood T cell repertoires in COVID-19. The protocol was immunoSEQ multiplex PCR, while the TCRdb copy is restricted to in-frame clones and leaves out a portion. This table has some 190,000 clones, under 90% appearing once. Sequencing used peripheral blood. These receptors were obtained from a man between 60 and 70 years old with acute or convalescent COVID-19.

V is TRBV2 and J is TRBJ1-5, with D perhaps matching TRBD1 (5 bases). This CDR3 comprises 16 residues. Between the trimmed V and J ends, which lost 6 bases and 2 bases, there was a span of 17 bases. CDR1 SNHLY and CDR2 FYNNEI come from the germline V gene. Here the CDR3 DNA reads TGTGCCAGCAGGGCACAAGGAGGGGTTGGCAATCAGCCCCAGCATTTT. It translates to CASRAQGGVGNQPQHF.

The chain uses TRBV6-6 and TRBJ2-3; possibly TRBD2 for D (5 bases). Germline V gene data show CDR1 as MNHNY and CDR2 as SVGAGI (reference sequence). The V end was cut by 7 bases, the J end by 4 bases, with 12 bases between. The CDR3 loop spans 13 amino acids. Here the CDR3 DNA reads TGTGCCAGCACCTCGGACTTACCAGATACGCAGTATTTT. This encodes CASTSDLPDTQYF.

The rearrangement uses TRBV7-2 and TRBJ2-3; 10 bases line up with TRBD2. Germline CDR1 is SGHTA and CDR2 is FQGNSA. With 7 bases clipped from V and 4 bases from J, the junction kept 8 bases outside the gene matches. The CDR3 spans 15 residues. CDR3 nucleotide sequence: TGTGCCAGCACCCAAATAGCGGGGGGCGCAGATACGCAGTATTTT. This gives the protein CASTQIAGGADTQYF.

This clone was counted a single time. The chain employs TRBV9 and TRBJ2-6; D remains unclear. Germline V gene sequence: CDR1 SGDLS, CDR2 YYNGEE. This CDR3 region has 14 residues. The V end was cut by 2 bases, the J end by 2 bases, with 5 bases between. CDR3 in DNA: TGTGCCAGCAGCGTGGGCGCTGGGGCCAACGTCCTGACTTTC. This encodes CASSVGAGANVLTF.

This clone occurred many times. J is TRBJ1-5 and V is TRBV12-3 or TRBV12-4; 9 bases are a match to TRBD1. The CDR3 length is 13 residues. Trimming at V came to 6 bases and at J to 4 bases, leaving 1 base not matched to a gene. The CDR3 protein is CASRGTGNQPQHF. The CDR3 DNA reads as TGTGCCAGCAGAGGGACAGGGAATCAGCCCCAGCATTTT.